The following is a T cell receptor beta chain sequence with its context. The antigen remains undetermined. The data originate from a study of T cell repertoires in cytomegalovirus infection. On the study more broadly: The public TCR beta signatures pointed to both CMV infection and matching HLA type.

TCRdb ran MiXCR on the reads and lists one entry per CDR3 protein. This sample has roughly 760,000 distinct CDR3 sequences, with 35% to 45% found just once. Germline CDR1 SEHNR, CDR2 FQNEAQ (reference sequence). J gave up 4 bases and V 5 bases, and 10 bases lay outside the gene matches. This CDR3 has 15 amino acids. Study findings and constraints: Based on cumulative public TCR beta family frequency, carriers of CMV plus the relevant HLA were identified. Dominating the ex vivo response were HLA-C-restricted CMV-specific TCR beta clonotypes.

This TCR came from a human donor in good health (CMV status not recorded). Some clones in this sample may be carry-over from other donors' samples. This sequence joins TRBV7-9 and TRBJ1-1, with 7 bases that match TRBD1. The material sequenced was PBMCs. CDR3 protein: CASSRRQGGTTEAFF. In nucleotides, the CDR3 is TGTGCCAGCAGCCGTAGACAGGGAGGGACCACTGAAGCTTTCTTT.